The clone carrying this TCR beta chain has only a few counts. This specimen belongs to a study of patients and donors after allogeneic stem cell transplantation. The CDR3 length is 11 residues. V lost 5 bases and J lost 1, with 3 bases in between. Germline CDR1 reads SGHRS; CDR2 reads YFSETQ. In TCRdb, the RT-PCR reads were re-called with MiXCR into one record per CDR3 protein. The profile shows about 110,000 distinct CDR3 sequences, around 38% of them singletons. The TCR originated in a human donor who was either an allogeneic HSCT recipient or a stem cell or donor lymphocyte infusion donor (not recorded which). It is not recorded whose cells these are; they may come from a transplant donor. The rearrangement links TRBV5-1 to TRBJ1-1; no clear D gene. Sequencing input: blood, either unsorted or a sorted T cell fraction (not recorded which). The CDR3 reads CASRENTEAFF. DNA of the CDR3: TGCGCCAGCAGAGAGAACACTGAAGCTTTCTTT.